Presented here are 31 T cell receptor beta chains from one specimen sequenced in a study of T cells in Graves' hyperthyroidism and ophthalmopathy. Researchers took RNA transcripts and amplified the TCR beta CDR3 regions from them. Using the HTBI primer set, a first-round RT-PCR was run on the TCR CDR3. TCRdb re-called the multiplex PCR reads with MiXCR, one entry per CDR3 protein. The sample includes a few hundred thousand distinct CDR3 sequences, about 15% of them seen just once. Sequencing input: blood. The receptors shown here come from a woman aged 50 to 65 with Graves' hyperthyroidism that later progressed to Graves' ophthalmopathy.

This clonotype was seen repeatedly, ten times or more. The chain has TRBV2 and TRBJ2-5; D might be TRBD1 (6 bases). The CDR3 runs to 13 residues. The V end was cut by 4 bases, the J end by 5 bases, with 11 bases between. Per the germline V gene, CDR1 is SNHLY and CDR2 is FYNNEI. The CDR3 region is CASSGGQWETQYF. CDR3 bases: TGTGCCAGCAGTGGGGGACAATGGGAGACCCAGTACTTC.

V usage is TRBV3-1 and J usage is TRBJ1-4; D remains ambiguous. Germline V lookup: CDR1 LGHDT, CDR2 YNNKEL (reference sequence). This CDR3 comprises 12 residues. Trimming took off 4 bases at V and 8 bases at J, with 8 bases between the two ends. The chain's CDR3 is CASSPIGEKLFF. The CDR3 region has the DNA TGTGCCAGCAGCCCCATAGGAGAAAAACTGTTTTTT.

The CDR3 loop reads CASSLVKFYNEQFF. Here the CDR3 DNA reads TGTGCCAGCAGCTTAGTCAAATTCTACAATGAGCAGTTCTTC. The chain joins TRBV7-9 to TRBJ2-1; the D is unclear. The CDR3 is 14 amino acids. With 1 base removed from V and 3 bases from J, the gap between germline ends came to 7 bases. Germline loops: CDR1 SEHNR, CDR2 FQNEAQ (reference sequence).

This clonotype showed up many times. The chain couples TRBV5-1 to TRBJ1-6; D gene unclear. Trimming left V 5 bases short and J 7 bases short, with 7 bases between. CDR3 size: 12 residues. CDR1 SGHRS and CDR2 YFSETQ come from the germline V gene. The CDR3 DNA sequence: TGCGCCAGCAGAAAGGGAAATTCACCCCTCCACTTT. Protein product: CASRKGNSPLHF.

A few counts support this clonotype. This sequence joins TRBV24-1 and TRBJ2-5; TRBD1 agrees at 9 bases. CDR1 and CDR2 from the germline V gene are KGHDR and SFDVKD. The CDR3 consists of 16 residues. Trimming removed 0 bases from V and 3 bases from J; junction bases left unmatched: 4. Here the CDR3 reads CATSDLGTGSKETQYF. CDR3 coding DNA: TGTGCCACCAGTGATTTGGGGACAGGGTCAAAAGAGACCCAGTACTTC.

The chain is built from TRBV11-2 and TRBJ2-2; 7 bases agree with TRBD2. The CDR3 is 14 amino acids. The germline V gene encodes CDR1 SGHAT and CDR2 FQNNGV. With 5 bases clipped from V and 4 bases from J, the junction kept 4 bases outside the gene matches. The CDR3 region has the DNA TGTGCCAGCAGCCGGTGGGGGGGCACCGGGGAGCTGTTTTTT. Translated: CASSRWGGTGELFF.

This clonotype has more than one count but fewer than ten. This sequence may be a read error, since a much larger clone differs from it by one base. The chain recombines TRBV11-3 with TRBJ1-1; D unresolved. CDR1 and CDR2 (germline): SGHNT, YENEEA. This CDR3 has 13 residues. Here the CDR3 reads CANSLSQNTEAFF. The CDR3 DNA is TGTGCCAACAGCTTATCCCAGAACACTGAAGCTTTCTTT.

As to this clonotype: One end of the junction fails to match germline, which may point to a read error. V gene TRBV20-1 combines with J gene TRBJ1-5, with D hard to call. The V gene's germline CDR1 is DFQATT and CDR2 SNEGSKA (reference sequence). This CDR3 spans 17 amino acids. The CDR3 nucleotides are TGCAGTGCTAGAGACCACCTGAGGTCTTTTAGCAATCAGCTCCAGCATTTT. Its protein is CSARDHLRSFSNQLQHF.

This clonotype was recorded many times. The chain combines TRBV24-1 with TRBJ2-2; 7 bases map to TRBD2. The CDR3 has 14 amino acids. The V and J ends lost 6 bases and 9 bases, in that order; junction bases with no gene match: 9. In germline, CDR1 is KGHDR, CDR2 SFDVKD. The CDR3 reads CATSTTGGVRELFF. The CDR3 coding sequence is TGTGCCACCAGTACGACGGGAGGTGTTAGGGAGCTGTTTTTT.

This clonotype was observed at least ten times. The chain uses TRBV6-2 or TRBV6-3 and TRBJ2-1, with D maybe TRBD2 (5 bases). The CDR3 extends over 14 amino acids. Trimming cost V 4 bases and J 9 bases, with 16 bases left between them. Germline V gene data show CDR1 as MNHEY and CDR2 as SVGEGT. The CDR3 sequence is CASSWVSKSGEQFF. Here the CDR3 DNA reads TGTGCCAGCAGTTGGGTCAGTAAGAGCGGTGAGCAGTTCTTC.

J is TRBJ2-3 and V is TRBV28; 7 bases match TRBD2. Germline lookup yields CDR1 MDHEN and CDR2 SYDVKM. The ends lost 5 bases at V and 2 bases at J; junction bases unmatched: 4. The CDR3 is 14 residues long. The CDR3 reads CASSGEGPTDTQYF. The CDR3, as DNA: TGTGCCAGCAGTGGGGAGGGGCCCACAGATACGCAGTATTTT.

In its sample, this clonotype was seen a few times. This chain links TRBV18 with TRBJ1-1; D perhaps matches TRBD1 (5 bases). Germline CDR1 KGHSH, CDR2 LQKENI. The length of the CDR3 is 13 residues. V shed 6 bases and J shed 0 bases, with 8 bases lying between them. CDR3 coding DNA: TGTGCCAGCTCTGGGACGTTGAACACTGAAGCTTTCTTT. Translation: CASSGTLNTEAFF.

The sample holds many counts of this clonotype. The rearrangement joins TRBV9 to TRBJ2-7; no clear D. Per the germline V gene, CDR1 is SGDLS and CDR2 is YYNGEE. V lost 2 bases to trimming and J lost 4 bases, with 10 bases between them. This CDR3 is 13 amino acids long. CDR3 loop: CASSVGQTYEQYF. The CDR3 DNA reads TGTGCCAGCAGCGTCGGTCAAACGTACGAGCAGTACTTC. Based on the CDR3 plus reference TRBV9 and TRBJ2-7, the full variable domain is DSGVTQTPKHLITATGQRVTLRCSPRSGDLSVYWYQQSLDQGLQFLIQYYNGEERAKGNILERFSAQQFPDLHSELNLSSLELGDSALYFCASSVGQTYEQYFGPGTRLTVT.

This clonotype showed up many times. The chain couples TRBV4-1 to TRBJ1-1; the D gene is possibly TRBD1 (6 bases). Germline V CDR1 and CDR2: MGHRA, YSYEKL. With 4 bases removed from V and 7 bases from J, the gap between germline ends came to 16 bases. The CDR3 consists of 14 residues. The CDR3, as DNA: TGCGCCAGCAGCCGGGGGGGGCCCGCCGTTGAAGCTTTCTTT. It translates to CASSRGGPAVEAFF.

This clonotype was recorded at least ten times. The chain joins TRBV30 to TRBJ1-5; TRBD1 agrees at 12 bases. This CDR3 is 17 amino acids long. CDR1 and CDR2 (germline): GTSNPN, SVGIG (reference sequence). Trimming removed 1 base from V and 5 bases from J; junction bases left unmatched: 9. CDR3 in DNA: TGTGCCTGGAGTGCTAGGGCCGGGACAGGGGGCCATCAGCCCCAGCATTTT. This sequence encodes CAWSARAGTGGHQPQHF.

This clonotype has only a few counts. The V gene is TRBV20-1, the J gene TRBJ2-4, with 8 nucleotides matching TRBD1. J was trimmed by 8 bases and V by 4 bases; bases with no gene match: 13. Germline V gene data show CDR1 as DFQATT and CDR2 as SNEGSKA (reference sequence). There are 15 residues in the CDR3. The CDR3 sequence is CSATRRDRPGDIQYF. The CDR3 DNA reads as TGCAGTGCTACTAGGAGGGACAGGCCCGGGGACATTCAGTACTTC.

This clonotype has ten or more counts. The rearrangement uses TRBV20-1 and TRBJ2-3, with TRBD2 as a possible D gene (6 bases). The ends were cut back, 1 base at V and 5 bases at J, with 13 bases in the middle. The CDR3 length is 14 residues. The germline V gene encodes CDR1 DFQATT and CDR2 SNEGSKA (reference sequence). DNA for the CDR3: TGCAGTGCTAGAGTATCGGGAGATCTAGATACGCAGTATTTT. Translation: CSARVSGDLDTQYF.

This clonotype was found many times. The chain carries TRBV28 and TRBJ1-5; weak D call: TRBD1 (5 bases). V was cut by 1 base and J by 9 bases, with 13 bases left in between. The germline CDR1 and CDR2 sequences are MDHEN and SYDVKM. CDR3 length equals 14 residues. The CDR3, as DNA: TGTGCCAGCAGTTTATCCAGCTCCGGGGGGCCCCAGCATTTT. Translation: CASSLSSSGGPQHF.

J is TRBJ2-3 and V is TRBV4-1; 7 bases map to TRBD2. The V segment lost 0 bases and the J segment 6 bases; nucleotides outside the gene matches: 15. The CDR3 has 18 amino acids. CDR1 is MGHRA, CDR2 YSYEKL, per germline. CDR3 nucleotide sequence: TGCGCCAGCAGCCAAGAAACGGGGGAGGGCCGTCTTTTGGATACGCAGTATTTT. Residues: CASSQETGEGRLLDTQYF.

The chain combines TRBV9 with TRBJ1-2, with 9 positions matching TRBD1. Germline loops: CDR1 SGDLS, CDR2 YYNGEE. The CDR3 is made up of 16 amino acids. Trimming took 4 bases from V and 8 from J; bases not matched to a gene: 15. In nucleotides, the CDR3 is TGTGCCAGCAGCCCCCGAACGTGGGGGACAGGGATCGGCTACACCTTC. The encoded protein is CASSPRTWGTGIGYTF.

This clonotype appeared many times. This chain links TRBV20-1 with TRBJ2-7; perhaps TRBD1 as D (6 bases). Trimming took off 3 bases at V and 3 bases at J, with 15 bases between the two ends. Germline CDR1 reads DFQATT; CDR2 reads SNEGSKA (reference sequence). This CDR3 region has 14 residues. The CDR3 coding sequence is TGCAGTGCTAGTCCCGACAGGACCCTCTACGAGCAGTACTTC. Residues: CSASPDRTLYEQYF.

The chain is built from TRBV9 and TRBJ1-1, with 11 bases matching TRBD1. The CDR3 is 17 amino acids. V lost 4 bases to trimming and J lost 3 bases; unmatched junction nucleotides: 11. Germline V CDR1 and CDR2: SGDLS, YYNGEE. CDR3 region: CASSPGTGGLVDTEAFF. CDR3 DNA: TGTGCCAGCAGCCCGGGGACAGGGGGGCTCGTTGACACTGAAGCTTTCTTT.

The rearrangement uses TRBV7-9 and TRBJ2-5, with 10 bases identical to TRBD1. Germline assignment: CDR1 SEHNR and CDR2 FQNEAQ (reference sequence). The ends lost 3 bases at V and 5 bases at J; junction bases unmatched: 6. This CDR3 contains 15 residues. The CDR3 is CASSLGDRGHETQYF. CDR3 in DNA: TGTGCCAGCAGCTTGGGGGACAGGGGACACGAGACCCAGTACTTC.

This clonotype was counted at least ten times. J is TRBJ2-3 and V is TRBV5-1; 10 bases map to TRBD1. Germline trimming cut 3 bases from V and 2 bases from J; bases unmatched to any gene: 6. Germline V CDR1 and CDR2: SGHRS, YFSETQ. The CDR3 has 16 residues. The CDR3 DNA reads as TGCGCCAGCAGCTCCCGGACAGGGGGAATCACAGATACGCAGTATTTT. Its protein is CASSSRTGGITDTQYF.

This clonotype came up many times. The V and J genes are TRBV2 and TRBJ2-1; 9 bases agree with TRBD2. Losses at the gene ends were 5 bases for V and 9 bases for J; bases not matched to a gene: 5. The length of the CDR3 is 13 residues. Germline CDR1 is SNHLY and CDR2 is FYNNEI. CDR3 DNA: TGTGCCAGCAGTATAGCGGGAGAGGGTGAGCAGTTCTTC. Translated, it gives CASSIAGEGEQFF.

This clonotype was recorded at least ten times. The chain couples TRBV7-9 to TRBJ2-2; the match to TRBD2 covers 9 bases. Germline V lookup: CDR1 SEHNR, CDR2 FQNEAQ (reference sequence). This CDR3 is built from 18 residues. V trimming: 5 bases; J trimming: 3 bases; junction bases outside the gene matches: 13. DNA for the CDR3: TGTGCCAGCAGCCACCGACTCGTAGCGGGAGAGGACACCGGGGAGCTGTTTTTT. It specifies CASSHRLVAGEDTGELFF.

This clonotype has a count of ten or more. The chain has TRBV11-2 and TRBJ1-2, with 10 nucleotides matching TRBD1. The V segment lost 6 bases and the J segment 4 bases; nucleotides outside the gene matches: 5. Germline CDR1 is SGHAT and CDR2 is FQNNGV. This CDR3 comprises 14 residues. This chain's CDR3 is CASSSGTGVYGYTF. For the CDR3, the DNA is TGTGCCAGCAGTAGTGGGACAGGGGTCTATGGCTACACCTTC.

This clonotype was seen a handful of times. The rearrangement uses TRBV5-1 and TRBJ2-7; 8 bases line up with TRBD1. With 0 bases clipped from V and 7 bases from J, the junction kept 9 bases outside the gene matches. CDR3 size: 15 residues. The V gene's germline CDR1 is SGHRS and CDR2 YFSETQ. CDR3 sequence: CASSLGQGSRWEQYF. The CDR3 region has the DNA TGCGCCAGCAGCTTGGGACAGGGGTCACGTTGGGAGCAGTACTTC.

Ten or more counts support this clonotype. J is TRBJ2-7 and V is TRBV9; unclear D gene. V was pared by 0 bases and J by 0 bases, with 4 bases between. Per germline, CDR1 SGDLS and CDR2 YYNGEE. This CDR3 spans 13 amino acids. The CDR3 is CASSVDPSYEQYF. Here the CDR3 DNA reads TGTGCCAGCAGCGTAGATCCCTCCTACGAGCAGTACTTC.

This clonotype showed up many times. The rearrangement uses TRBV20-1 and TRBJ2-3; D is perhaps TRBD2 (5 bases). The germline V gene has CDR1 DFQATT and CDR2 SNEGSKA (reference sequence). The CDR3 length is 15 residues. The V and J ends lost 2 bases and 0 bases respectively, with 12 bases between them. The CDR3 region has the DNA TGCAGTGCTAGATCAGCGGCCCCTAGCACAGATACGCAGTATTTT. This translates into CSARSAAPSTDTQYF.

This clonotype showed up many times. The J gene is TRBJ2-1, the V gene TRBV7-9; D ambiguous. V lost 1 base and J 5 bases, leaving 9 bases between the germline ends. The CDR3 is 14 amino acids. The germline CDR1 and CDR2 sequences are SEHNR and FQNEAQ (reference sequence). CDR3 sequence: CASSLGLRDNEQFF. CDR3 DNA sequence: TGTGCCAGCAGCTTAGGGCTTAGAGACAATGAGCAGTTCTTC.